This TCR beta chain comes out of a study of blood T cell repertoires in COVID-19 (TCRdb year 2020). Regarding the complete study: Samples from collaborators originated in the United States, Italy and Spain and spanned both the acute and convalescent phases of COVID-19. Where HLA class I and class II types were available, the types were taken from metadata supplied by the sample provider, not from assay-based typing. The repertoires were released in a freely available public database meant as a resource for research on the immune response to SARS-CoV-2. Samples came from the ongoing ImmuneRACE study (first 160 participants) plus 1,254 subjects from 6 global collaborators. A de-identified subject ID, COVID-19 status, age in years and sex were almost always included in the sample metadata. The dataset comprised deeply sampled blood TCRbeta repertoires from subjects exposed to, actively infected with, or recovered from COVID-19. The material from the prospective study consisted of cDNA or gDNA derived from T cells, B-cell-depleted T cells, or PBMCs. General study outcomes and caveats: How much clinical and demographic metadata was included differed by source and by participant, and the metadata was provided uncurated.

TCRbeta CDR3 regions were amplified from genomic DNA using the immunoSEQ Assay, a bias-controlled multiplex PCR. Per the authors' processing: Within the assay, amplification of reference gene primers was used to estimate how many nucleated cells each sample contained. To quantify the absolute abundance of each unique TCRbeta CDR3 rearrangement, sequence reads were collapsed and filtered. For each sample, productive Simpson clonality was calculated as the square root of Simpson's diversity index over productive rearrangements. Here the immuneACCESS table is served through TCRdb, limited to in-frame sequences with V and J called. Missing clones are a known gap in these copies; in checked studies unresolved V genes cover under half, and the rest lacks a known reason. V and J calls and clone size come straight from that table; D and trimming were deduced from the DNA. This sample has some 390,000 clones in its table, and over 75% of those were observed once. 2% to 2.5% of the sample rests with the top ten.

One collaborating source in Seattle enrolled patients during active infection and followed them longitudinally through the course of disease. Collaborating institutions collected whole blood in K2EDTA tubes following their own protocols. For TCRbeta analysis, collaborators shipped samples in one of three forms: frozen whole blood, isolated PBMCs, or DNA extracted from either of those sample types. Trimming takes 1 base from V and 4 bases from J, and the germline ends sit 17 bases apart. CDR3 length: 17 amino acids, cysteine to phenylalanine. The DNA shown is the 51-base CDR3, in frame from base 1. The germline V gene gives CDR1 as SGHTA and CDR2 as FQGNSA. Details on this clone: The antigen this receptor binds is unknown. Per-base qualities were not stored, and no clone one base away is much larger.

The V and J genes are TRBV7-2 and TRBJ2-1; a confident D gene designation cannot be given. Sequenced sample: peripheral blood. This clonotype was sampled from a woman aged 55-70 years with COVID-19, enrolled during active disease. The CDR3 amino acid sequence is: CASSLVGLGARYNEQFF. DNA sequence: TGTGCCAGCAGCTTAGTCGGTCTCGGAGCTAGGTACAATGAGCAGTTCTTC.